This record covers a single TCR beta chain. The sample comes from a study of blood T cell repertoires in COVID-19. The overall study: Acute-phase and convalescent COVID-19 samples originated in the United States, Italy and Spain.

Original handling: Scientists estimated how many nucleated cells there were by amplifying reference gene primers. The assay was immunoSEQ multiplex PCR, and TCRdb's table has in-frame clones only and misses some. The V and J calls and clone size are taken from that table; D and trimming were inferred from the DNA. This table holds 100,000 to 150,000 clones, 70% to 90% found once. The J segment lost 2 bases and the V segment lost 3 bases, leaving 2 bases of the junction unmatched. CDR3 length: 14 residues. Germline lookup yields CDR1 SGDLS and CDR2 YYNGEE. In assigning cohorts, the study relied on participant-reported clinical history. Two negative PCRs, clearance, or symptom resolution had been documented for recovered Cohort 3 donors.

The TCR comes from a woman aged 45-59 years who had recovered from COVID-19. Source material: PBMCs or T cells enriched from blood (not recorded which). The gene calls are TRBV9 and TRBJ1-2; TRBD1 agrees at 9 bases. CDR3 region: CASSGGQGNYGYTF. CDR3 sequence (DNA): TGTGCCAGCAGCGGGGGACAGGGCAACTATGGCTACACCTTC.